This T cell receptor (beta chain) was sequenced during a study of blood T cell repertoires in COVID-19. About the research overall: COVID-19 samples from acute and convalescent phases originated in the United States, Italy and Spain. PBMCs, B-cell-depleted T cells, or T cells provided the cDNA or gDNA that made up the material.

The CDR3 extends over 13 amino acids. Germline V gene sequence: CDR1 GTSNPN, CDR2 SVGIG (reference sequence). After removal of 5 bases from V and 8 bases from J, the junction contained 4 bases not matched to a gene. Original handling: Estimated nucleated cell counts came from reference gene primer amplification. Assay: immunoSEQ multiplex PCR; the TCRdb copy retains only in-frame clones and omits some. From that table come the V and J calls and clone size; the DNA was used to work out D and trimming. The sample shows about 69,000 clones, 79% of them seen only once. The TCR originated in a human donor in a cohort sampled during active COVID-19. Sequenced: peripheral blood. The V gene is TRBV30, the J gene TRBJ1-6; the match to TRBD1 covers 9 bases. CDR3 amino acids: CAWGQGTDSPLHF. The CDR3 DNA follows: TGTGCCTGGGGACAGGGGACAGATTCACCCCTCCACTTT.